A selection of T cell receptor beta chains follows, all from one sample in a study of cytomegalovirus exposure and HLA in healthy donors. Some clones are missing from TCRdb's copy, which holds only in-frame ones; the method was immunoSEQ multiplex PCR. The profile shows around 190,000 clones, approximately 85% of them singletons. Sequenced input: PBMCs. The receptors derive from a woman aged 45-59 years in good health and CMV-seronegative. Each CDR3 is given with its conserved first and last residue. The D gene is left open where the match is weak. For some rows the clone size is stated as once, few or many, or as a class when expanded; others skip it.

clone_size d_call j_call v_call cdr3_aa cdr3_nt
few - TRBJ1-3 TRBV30 CAWNPGRALDTIYF TGTGCCTGGAACCCAGGGAGGGCGCTGGACACCATATATTTT
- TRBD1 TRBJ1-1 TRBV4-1 CASSQDRRTGGISEAFF TGCGCCAGCAGCCAAGATCGGAGGACAGGGGGCATCTCTGAAGCTTTCTTT
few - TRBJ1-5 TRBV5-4 CASSSPGGQVHSNQPQHF TGTGCCAGCAGCTCACCTGGGGGACAAGTCCATAGCAATCAGCCCCAGCATTTT
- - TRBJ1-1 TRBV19 CASSRGHRDTEAFF TGTGCCAGTAGCCGGGGACATCGGGACACTGAAGCTTTCTTT
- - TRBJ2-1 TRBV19 CASSLREPYNEQFF TGTGCCAGTAGTTTGAGGGAACCCTACAATGAGCAGTTCTTC
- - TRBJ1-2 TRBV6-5 CASSYSGDSGYGYTF TGTGCCAGCAGTTACTCGGGTGACTCGGGGTATGGCTACACCTTC
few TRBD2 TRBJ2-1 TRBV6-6 CASSYSGLGEDEQFF TGTGCCAGCAGTTACTCGGGACTAGGGGAGGATGAGCAGTTCTTC
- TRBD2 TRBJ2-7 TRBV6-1 CASSEATSGFYEQYF TGTGCCAGCAGTGAAGCCACTAGCGGGTTCTACGAGCAGTACTTC
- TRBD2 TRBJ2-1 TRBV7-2 CASRQKAGWFF TGTGCCAGCAGACAAAAAGCGGGGTGGTTCTTC
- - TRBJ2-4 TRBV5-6 CASSLSGGAGQNIQYF TGTGCCAGCAGCTTGAGTGGGGGCGCGGGCCAAAACATTCAGTACTTC
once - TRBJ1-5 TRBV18 CASSRGRDSNQPQHF TGTGCCAGCTCACGGGGCAGGGATAGCAATCAGCCCCAGCATTTT
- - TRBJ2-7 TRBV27 CASSDRRQLDEQYF TGTGCCAGCAGTGACCGGAGGCAGTTAGACGAGCAGTACTTC
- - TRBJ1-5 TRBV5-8 CASSLDWRDSNQPQHF TGTGCCAGCAGCTTGGATTGGAGGGATAGCAATCAGCCCCAGCATTTT
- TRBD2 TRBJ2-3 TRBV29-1 CSPKGLAGGGVDTQYF TGCAGCCCCAAGGGACTAGCGGGAGGGGGGGTAGATACGCAGTATTTT
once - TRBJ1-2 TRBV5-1 CASSLAGQTGYTF TGCGCCAGCAGCTTGGCAGGACAGACCGGCTACACCTTC
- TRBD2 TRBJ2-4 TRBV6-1 CASSEALRLAGGPKDF TGTGCCAGCAGTGAAGCGCTTCGGCTAGCGGGAGGGCCTAAGGACTTC
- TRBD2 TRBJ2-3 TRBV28 CASSLGLADTQYF TGTGCCAGCAGTTTAGGACTAGCAGATACGCAGTATTTT
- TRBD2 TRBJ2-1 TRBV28 CASLAGGDNEQFF TGTGCCAGCCTAGCGGGAGGGGACAATGAGCAGTTCTTC
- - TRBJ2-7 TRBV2 CASSASGVGEQYF TGTGCCAGCAGTGCGAGCGGCGTGGGCGAGCAGTACTTC
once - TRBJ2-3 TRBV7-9 CASSTLKAGAPDTQYF TGTGCCAGCAGCACCCTTAAGGCAGGGGCTCCAGATACGCAGTATTTT
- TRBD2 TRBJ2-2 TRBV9 CASSVAAGLANTGELFF TGTGCCAGCAGCGTAGCTGCGGGACTAGCGAACACCGGGGAGCTGTTTTTT
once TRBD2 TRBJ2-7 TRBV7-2 CASSLGLAGRREQYF TGTGCCAGCAGCCTGGGACTAGCGGGAAGGCGGGAGCAGTACTTC
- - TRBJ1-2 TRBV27 CASSSQGYGYTF TGTGCCAGCAGTTCACAGGGTTATGGCTACACCTTC
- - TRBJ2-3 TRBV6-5 CASRAPSASTDTQYF TGTGCCAGCAGAGCCCCTAGCGCAAGCACAGATACGCAGTATTTT
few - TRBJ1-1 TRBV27 CASSFGGGGEAFF TGTGCCAGCAGTTTCGGGGGGGGCGGTGAAGCTTTCTTT
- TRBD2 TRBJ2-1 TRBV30 CAWRLAGGRSHNEQFF TGTGCCTGGCGACTAGCGGGAGGTCGTTCTCACAATGAGCAGTTCTTC
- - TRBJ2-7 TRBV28 CASSQQLPSYEQYF TGTGCCAGCAGTCAACAATTACCCTCCTACGAGCAGTACTTC
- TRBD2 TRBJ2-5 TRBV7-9 CSSSRTSGQETQYF TGTTCCAGCAGTCGGACTAGCGGCCAAGAGACCCAGTACTTC
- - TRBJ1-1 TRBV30 CAWSVEPRVGTEAFF TGTGCCTGGAGTGTAGAGCCCAGGGTTGGTACTGAAGCTTTCTTT
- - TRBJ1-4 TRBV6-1 CASSPTATNEKLFF TGTGCCAGCAGTCCGACAGCAACTAATGAAAAACTGTTTTTT
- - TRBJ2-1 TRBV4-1 CASSPGSLTYNEQFF TGCGCCAGCAGCCCCGGGAGTTTGACCTACAATGAGCAGTTCTTC
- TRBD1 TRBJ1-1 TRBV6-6 CASSRITGATEAFF TGTGCCAGCAGCCGTATTACAGGGGCCACTGAAGCTTTCTTT
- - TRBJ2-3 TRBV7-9 CASSLGEGHLSTDTQYF TGTGCCAGCAGCTTAGGGGAGGGACATCTAAGCACAGATACGCAGTATTTT
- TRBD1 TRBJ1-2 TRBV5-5 CASSLRQGVYTF TGTGCCAGCAGCTTACGACAGGGGGTGTACACCTTC
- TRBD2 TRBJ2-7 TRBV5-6 CASSLLASGPYEQYF TGTGCCAGCAGCTTATTGGCTAGCGGACCCTACGAGCAGTACTTC
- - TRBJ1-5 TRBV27 CASRNSRGSNQPQHF TGTGCCAGCAGAAACTCCCGAGGATCCAATCAGCCCCAGCATTTT
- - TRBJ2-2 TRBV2 CASSEWGPNTGELFF TGTGCCAGCAGTGAATGGGGGCCGAACACCGGGGAGCTGTTTTTT
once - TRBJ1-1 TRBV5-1 CASSRSGLNTEAFF TGCGCCAGCAGCCGCTCAGGGTTGAACACTGAAGCTTTCTTT
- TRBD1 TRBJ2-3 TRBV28 CAIQSTGGTDTQYF TGTGCCATCCAGTCGACAGGGGGCACAGATACGCAGTATTTT
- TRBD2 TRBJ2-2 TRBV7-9 CASSLKTSGRPANTGELFF TGTGCCAGCAGCCTTAAGACTAGCGGGAGGCCCGCGAACACCGGGGAGCTGTTTTTT
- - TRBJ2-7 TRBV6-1 CASSAQQEYEQYF TGTGCCAGCAGTGCACAGCAGGAATACGAGCAGTACTTC
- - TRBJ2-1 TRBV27 CASSSLGTAGEQFF TGTGCCAGCAGTTCTCTCGGGACTGCGGGTGAGCAGTTCTTC
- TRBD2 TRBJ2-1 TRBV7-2 CASSRTSGSNNEQFF TGTGCCAGCAGCCGGACTAGCGGGAGTAACAATGAGCAGTTCTTC
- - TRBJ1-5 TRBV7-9 CASSEGAASNQPQHF TGTGCCAGCAGCGAGGGCGCAGCTAGCAATCAGCCCCAGCATTTT
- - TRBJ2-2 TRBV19 CASSLTRTGELFF TGTGCCAGTAGTTTGACACGGACCGGGGAGCTGTTTTTT